This T cell receptor (beta chain) emerged from a study of blood T cell repertoires in COVID-19. The table came from immunoSEQ multiplex PCR; TCRdb's copy has only in-frame clones and leaves some out. The sample lists 150,000 to 200,000 clones; approximately 90% were seen once. The specimen sequenced was peripheral blood. This TCR was recovered from a human donor in a cohort sampled during active COVID-19.

CDR3 sequence: CASSLARRQGARSEAFF. The CDR3 DNA sequence: TGTGCCAGCAGCTTAGCGCGACGACAGGGGGCGCGGTCTGAAGCTTTCTTT. The chain employs TRBV7-9 and TRBJ1-1, with 10 bases identical to TRBD1. This CDR3 contains 17 residues. V gave up 0 bases and J gave up 6 bases; unmatched junction bases: 10. Germline CDR1 reads SEHNR; CDR2 reads FQNEAQ (reference sequence).